Presented here are 13 T cell receptor beta chains from one specimen sequenced in a study of post-analysis software for immune sequencing data. Findings and limits, study-wide: Patients showed TRBV5-6, TRBV5-1 and TRBV20-1 among four to six TRBV segments more frequent than in controls.

These receptors are not linked to any known antigen. cDNA libraries of TCR beta carried unique molecular identifiers. TCRdb passed the PCR reads through MiXCR, listing each CDR3 protein once. The sample carries approximately 460,000 distinct CDR3 sequences, 40% to 55% recorded once. Sequences were obtained from blood. These TCRs come from a girl aged 5-17 years with multiple sclerosis.

The rearrangement links TRBV12-3 or TRBV12-4 to TRBJ2-7; the D call may be TRBD1 or TRBD2 (5 bases each). V gave up 0 bases and J gave up 1 base, with 16 bases separating them. The CDR3 covers 17 residues. As DNA, the CDR3 is TGTGCCAGCAGTTTAGCCCGTACCGGGACGGAATCCTACGAGCAGTACTTC. Encoded protein: CASSLARTGTESYEQYF.

The chain uses TRBV11-2 and TRBJ1-1; possible D gene TRBD1, 5 bases. Germline V gene lookup returns CDR1 SGHAT and CDR2 FQNNGV. There are 13 residues in the CDR3. Trimming took off 1 base at V and 7 bases at J, with 10 bases between the two ends. The CDR3 sequence is CASSLVSQGEAFF. The DNA of the CDR3 is TGTGCCAGCAGCTTAGTTTCCCAGGGTGAAGCTTTCTTT. Based on the CDR3 plus reference TRBV11-2 and TRBJ1-1, the full variable domain is EAGVAQSPRYKIIEKRQSVAFWCNPISGHATLYWYQQILGQGPKLLIQFQNNGVVDDSQLPKDRFSAERLKGVDSTLKIQPAKLEDSAVYLCASSLVSQGEAFFGQGTRLTVV.

The CDR3: CASSLGAGTGDQPQHF. Written as DNA, the CDR3 is TGCGCCAGCAGCTTAGGGGCCGGGACAGGGGATCAGCCCCAGCATTTT. The genes are TRBV5-1 and TRBJ1-5; 10 positions match TRBD1. The V gene end was trimmed by 2 bases and the J gene end by 5 bases; junction bases not matched to a gene: 7. The CDR3 extends over 16 amino acids. CDR1 SGHRS and CDR2 YFSETQ come from the germline V gene. The full variable domain, in which reference TRBV5-1 and TRBJ1-5 provide the parts outside the CDR3, is KAGVTQTPRYLIKTRGQQVTLSCSPISGHRSVSWYQQTPGQGLQFLFEYFSETQRNKGNFPGRFSGRQFSNSRSEMNVSTLELGDSALYLCASSLGAGTGDQPQHFGDGTRLSIL.

This clonotype was picked up a small number of times. The V and J genes are TRBV7-2 and TRBJ2-7; the match to TRBD2 covers 7 bases. The V and J ends lost 1 base and 0 bases, in that order; junction bases with no gene match: 3. The CDR3 loop spans 15 amino acids. Germline loops: CDR1 SGHTA, CDR2 FQGNSA. This CDR3 reads CASSLERGRSYEQYF. DNA for the CDR3: TGTGCCAGCAGCTTAGAGCGGGGTCGCTCCTACGAGCAGTACTTC. Full variable domain (remainder filled in from reference TRBV7-2 and TRBJ2-7): GAGVSQSPSNKVTEKGKDVELRCDPISGHTALYWYRQSLGQGLEFLIYFQGNSAPDKSGLPSDRFSAERTGGSVSTLTIQRTQQEDSAVYLCASSLERGRSYEQYFGPGTRLTVT.

V gene TRBV7-2 combines with J gene TRBJ2-7; D might be TRBD1 or TRBD2, each matching 5 bases. The ends were cut back, 0 bases at V and 2 bases at J, with 11 bases in the middle. The germline CDR1 and CDR2 sequences are SGHTA and FQGNSA. This CDR3 has 15 residues. The CDR3: CASSLARVGTYEQYF. The CDR3, as DNA: TGTGCCAGCAGCTTAGCCAGGGTCGGGACCTACGAGCAGTACTTC.

This chain uses TRBV20-1 with TRBJ1-2; TRBD1 agrees at 7 bases. Per the germline V gene, CDR1 is DFQATT and CDR2 is SNEGSKA (reference sequence). The CDR3 extends over 12 amino acids. Trimming cost V 2 bases and J 10 bases; bases outside gene matches: 7. This chain's CDR3 is CSARKTGTDYTF. DNA of the CDR3: TGCAGTGCTAGAAAGACAGGGACGGACTACACCTTC.

The V gene is TRBV28, the J gene TRBJ2-3; 10 positions agree with TRBD1. The germline CDR1 and CDR2 sequences are MDHEN and SYDVKM. The V segment lost 6 bases and the J segment 3 bases; nucleotides outside the gene matches: 12. The CDR3 consists of 17 residues. This chain's CDR3 is CASSPGTGVGGTDTQYF. CDR3 DNA sequence: TGTGCCAGCAGCCCCGGGACAGGGGTGGGTGGAACAGATACGCAGTATTTT.

The V and J genes are TRBV3-1 and TRBJ2-5; 8 bases match TRBD2. The DNA end favors TRBJ2-7, so the J call may be wrong. Germline V gene sequence: CDR1 LGHDT, CDR2 YNNKEL (reference sequence). This CDR3 has 14 amino acids. In DNA, the CDR3 is TGTGCCAGCAGCCAGCCGGGAGGGATCGACGAGCAGTACTTC. This gives the protein CASSQPGGIDEQYF.

The chain combines TRBV9 with TRBJ1-2; no definite D call. Germline assignment: CDR1 SGDLS and CDR2 YYNGEE. Trimming cost V 0 bases and J 4 bases, with 10 bases left between them. The CDR3 is 14 amino acids. CDR3 sequence: CASSVGGEIYGYTF. The CDR3 region has the DNA TGTGCCAGCAGCGTAGGAGGAGAGATCTATGGCTACACCTTC.

J is TRBJ2-3 and V is TRBV20-1; TRBD2 matches 9 bases. The CDR3 has 16 residues. The germline gives CDR1 DFQATT, CDR2 SNEGSKA (reference sequence). Trimming cost V 1 base and J 2 bases; bases outside gene matches: 7. CDR3 in DNA: TGCAGTGCTAGAGGACTAGCGGCACCGACCACAGATACGCAGTATTTT. This encodes CSARGLAAPTTDTQYF.

The chain uses TRBV24-1 and TRBJ2-5, with 9 bases fitting TRBD2. The CDR3 runs 14 residues. V shed 4 bases and J 4 bases; nucleotides not matched to a gene: 3. Germline V gene data show CDR1 as KGHDR and CDR2 as SFDVKD. CDR3: CATSEREGAETQYF. In DNA, the CDR3 is TGTGCCACCAGTGAGCGGGAGGGGGCAGAGACCCAGTACTTC.

The V call is TRBV10-3, the J call TRBJ1-6; D may be TRBD1 (6 bases). The CDR3 loop spans 14 amino acids. Germline V CDR1 and CDR2: ENHRY, SYGVKD. With 3 bases removed from V and 7 bases from J, the gap between germline ends came to 10 bases. DNA of the CDR3: TGTGCCATCAGTGACGACAGGTCAAATTCACCCCTCCACTTT. It yields the protein CAISDDRSNSPLHF.

This chain uses TRBV6-2 or TRBV6-3 with TRBJ2-4, with D perhaps given as TRBD1 or TRBD2 (5 bases each). The DNA end favors TRBJ2-7, so the J call may be wrong. Germline V gives CDR1 MNHEY, CDR2 SVGEGT. The CDR3 runs to 15 residues. CDR3 sequence reads: CASSPHQGAGVEQYF. The CDR3 DNA reads as TGTGCCAGCAGTCCACATCAAGGGGCGGGCGTCGAGCAGTACTTC.